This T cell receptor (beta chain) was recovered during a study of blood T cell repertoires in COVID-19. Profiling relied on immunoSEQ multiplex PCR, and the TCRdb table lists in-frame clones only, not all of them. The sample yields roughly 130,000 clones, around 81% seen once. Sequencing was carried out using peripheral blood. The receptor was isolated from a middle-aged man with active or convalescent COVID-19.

The CDR3 spells CASSPTGVRGYTF. The CDR3 DNA reads as TGTGCCAGCAGCCCGACCGGGGTCCGTGGCTACACCTTC. The chain is built from TRBV12-3 or TRBV12-4 and TRBJ1-2; D unresolved. This CDR3 spans 13 amino acids. The V and J ends lost 6 bases and 7 bases respectively, with 15 bases between them.